This entry lists 19 T cell receptor beta chains sequenced from one sample in a study of T cells in localized non-small cell lung cancer. TCRdb's table, derived via immunoSEQ multiplex PCR, lists solely in-frame clones and lacks some. The sample lists tens of thousands of clones; 88% were seen once. Sequenced here: peripheral blood, sampled before any cancer treatment. These receptors were taken from a female donor older than 55 with stage III squamous cell lung carcinoma.

J is TRBJ2-1 and V is TRBV7-2; 10 nucleotides line up with TRBD1. Germline V gene sequence: CDR1 SGHTA, CDR2 FQGNSA. V lost 2 bases, J lost 6 bases, and 1 base stayed unmatched. The CDR3 is 14 residues long. This CDR3 reads CASSLWDRGNEQFF. The CDR3 DNA is TGTGCCAGCAGCTTATGGGACAGGGGCAATGAGCAGTTCTTC.

The genes are TRBV29-1 and TRBJ2-5; D gene unclear. The CDR3 has 11 amino acids. The germline V gene has CDR1 SQVTM and CDR2 ANQGSEA. V gave up 5 bases and J gave up 3 bases, with 7 bases separating them. The CDR3 DNA reads as TGCAGCGTTTGCCCCGAAGAGACCCAGTACTTC. Translation: CSVCPEETQYF. The full variable domain, its missing parts supplied by reference TRBV29-1 and TRBJ2-5, is SAVISQKPSRDICQRGTSLTIQCQVDSQVTMMFWYRQQPGQSLTLIATANQGSEATYESGFVIDKFPISRPNLTFSTLTVSNMSPEDSSIYLCSVCPEETQYFGPGTRLLVL.

This clone was seen a few times. This chain joins TRBV7-8 and TRBJ2-3; a possible D gene is TRBD2 (6 bases). V gave up 1 base and J gave up 4 bases, with 15 bases separating them. The length of the CDR3 is 16 residues. Looked up from germline, CDR1 is SGHVS and CDR2 is FQNEAQ. CDR3 loop: CASSLEVGLAPDTQYF. In DNA form, the CDR3 reads TGTGCCAGCAGCTTAGAAGTGGGACTGGCACCAGATACGCAGTATTTT.

The rearrangement uses TRBV6-5 and TRBJ2-5; 8 nucleotides align to TRBD1. This CDR3 has 15 residues. The junction had 5 bases not matched to a gene; V was cut back by 0 bases and J by 5 bases. CDR1 is MNHEY and CDR2 is SVGAGI in the germline V gene. CDR3 region: CASSYSPGGGETQYF. CDR3 sequence (DNA): TGTGCCAGCAGTTACTCTCCAGGGGGCGGCGAGACCCAGTACTTC.

This chain joins TRBV2 and TRBJ2-7, with D tentatively TRBD2 (5 bases). The length of the CDR3 is 15 residues. With 4 bases removed from V and 10 bases from J, the gap between germline ends came to 23 bases. Per germline, CDR1 SNHLY and CDR2 FYNNEI. Here the CDR3 reads CASSAEGRGSSPQYF. The CDR3 DNA follows: TGTGCCAGCAGTGCCGAGGGAAGAGGGTCTTCCCCCCAGTACTTC.

This chain connects TRBV28 to TRBJ2-2; D is perhaps TRBD1 (6 bases). The V gene lost 8 bases and the J gene lost 15 bases, with 16 bases spanning the gap. There are 11 residues in the CDR3. Germline CDR1 MDHEN, CDR2 SYDVKM. CDR3 in DNA: TGTGCCAGCGTTCAACAGGGATCGGTGTTTTTT. Its protein is CASVQQGSVFF.

The J gene is TRBJ2-7, the V gene TRBV28, with D possibly being TRBD1 (6 bases). CDR1 and CDR2 from the germline V gene are MDHEN and SYDVKM. V was clipped by 5 bases and J by 0 bases, with 14 bases between them. This CDR3 has 15 amino acids. The CDR3, as DNA: TGTGCCAGCAGTATACCAAGGGGGAGCTCCTACGAGCAGTACTTC. Translation gives CASSIPRGSSYEQYF.

The chain couples TRBV5-1 to TRBJ2-1, with D possibly being TRBD2 (5 bases). CDR1 and CDR2 from the germline V gene are SGHRS and YFSETQ. This CDR3 is 13 amino acids long. Trimming removed 4 bases from V and 5 bases from J, with 10 bases in between. The DNA of the CDR3 is TGCGCCAGCAGCCCGCCTAGCCACAATGAGCAGTTCTTC. This codes for CASSPPSHNEQFF. The complete variable domain, with remaining parts taken from reference TRBV5-1 and TRBJ2-1, reads KAGVTQTPRYLIKTRGQQVTLSCSPISGHRSVSWYQQTPGQGLQFLFEYFSETQRNKGNFPGRFSGRQFSNSRSEMNVSTLELGDSALYLCASSPPSHNEQFFGPGTRLTVL.

This clone was counted a single time. This chain joins TRBV9 and TRBJ2-1, with D maybe TRBD1 (5 bases). CDR1 and CDR2 (germline): SGDLS, YYNGEE. Trimming cost V 6 bases and J 5 bases, with 18 bases left between them. This CDR3 comprises 15 residues. DNA for the CDR3: TGTGCCAGCAACAGAGACCTAGGGGTCAACAATGAGCAGTTCTTC. Translation: CASNRDLGVNNEQFF. Together with reference TRBV9 and TRBJ2-1, the CDR3 gives the full variable domain: DSGVTQTPKHLITATGQRVTLRCSPRSGDLSVYWYQQSLDQGLQFLIQYYNGEERAKGNILERFSAQQFPDLHSELNLSSLELGDSALYFCASNRDLGVNNEQFFGPGTRLTVL.

The chain employs TRBV6-1 and TRBJ1-5; 11 bases map to TRBD1. J lost 4 bases, V lost 8 bases, and 1 base had no gene match. CDR3 length: 13 amino acids. From germline, CDR1 is MNHNS and CDR2 SASEGT. CDR3 residues: CASGTGGNQPQHF. The CDR3 nucleotides are TGTGCCAGCGGGACAGGGGGGAATCAGCCCCAGCATTTT.

This clone was picked up one time. V usage is TRBV6-5 and J usage is TRBJ1-6; D gene unclear. Trimming stripped 0 bases from V and 9 bases from J, with 9 bases between. The CDR3 sequence is 14 residues long. CDR1 and CDR2 (germline): MNHEY, SVGAGI. The CDR3 loop is CASSYSTMVSPLHF. The CDR3 DNA is TGTGCCAGCAGTTACTCGACCATGGTTTCACCCCTCCACTTT.

V gene TRBV5-1 combines with J gene TRBJ2-3; 7 bases are shared with TRBD2. Germline V gene sequence: CDR1 SGHRS, CDR2 YFSETQ. There are 13 residues in the CDR3. V lost 3 bases to trimming and J lost 4 bases; unmatched junction nucleotides: 2. The CDR3 spells CASSWAGADTQYF. CDR3 bases: TGCGCCAGCAGCTGGGCGGGGGCAGATACGCAGTATTTT.

V usage is TRBV5-5 and J usage is TRBJ1-1; D unresolved. V was clipped by 0 bases and J by 10 bases, with 16 bases between them. There are 14 residues in the CDR3. Germline values: CDR1 SGHKS, CDR2 YYEKEE (reference sequence). The CDR3 bases are TGTGCCAGCAGCTTGGCCGGAATACGAGAGGGAGCTTTCTTT. Residues: CASSLAGIREGAFF.

The chain is built from TRBV9 and TRBJ2-5, with 7 bases aligning to TRBD2. Gene TRBJ2-7 matches the end of the DNA better, so the J call may be wrong. The V gene's germline CDR1 is SGDLS and CDR2 YYNGEE. The CDR3 covers 13 residues. The CDR3 reads CASSVGDYYEQYF. For the CDR3, the DNA is TGTGCCAGCAGCGTAGGGGACTACTACGAGCAGTACTTC.

This clone was seen just once. The chain uses TRBV14 and TRBJ2-5; D gene ambiguous. Germline assignment: CDR1 SGHDN and CDR2 FVKESK. CDR3 length: 14 amino acids. The ends were cut back, 4 bases at V and 5 bases at J, with 14 bases in the middle. In DNA, the CDR3 is TGTGCCAGCAGCCTTTTGGGTTCGGGTGAGACCCAGTACTTC. It codes for CASSLLGSGETQYF. The full variable domain, with the rest looked up from reference TRBV14 and TRBJ2-5, is EAGVTQFPSHSVIEKGQTVTLRCDPISGHDNLYWYRRVMGKEIKFLLHFVKESKQDESGMPNNRFLAERTGGTYSTLKVQPAELEDSGVYFCASSLLGSGETQYFGPGTRLLVL.

The rearrangement links TRBV7-2 to TRBJ1-6; possibly TRBD1 for D (6 bases). The CDR3 consists of 16 residues. Per germline, CDR1 SGHTA and CDR2 FQGNSA. Trimming took off 1 base at V and 9 bases at J, with 16 bases between the two ends. The CDR3 nucleotides read TGTGCCAGCAGCTTAGTCAGGGGTCCGTCCGGTTCACCCCTCCACTTT. It yields the protein CASSLVRGPSGSPLHF.

The genes are TRBV10-2 and TRBJ2-3, with 8 positions matching TRBD2. Germline-derived CDR1 and CDR2 are WSHSY and SAAADI. Germline trimming cut 2 bases from V and 1 base from J; bases unmatched to any gene: 5. The CDR3 loop spans 16 amino acids. The CDR3 sequence: CASSEDKLAGTDTQYF. CDR3 sequence (DNA): TGCGCCAGCAGTGAGGATAAACTAGCGGGCACAGATACGCAGTATTTT.

The V gene is TRBV28, the J gene TRBJ1-1; D is unclear. The V end was cut by 11 bases, the J end by 9 bases, with 19 bases between. Germline V gives CDR1 MDHEN, CDR2 SYDVKM. The CDR3 length is 12 residues. CDR3 amino acids: CASQLAGSKAFF. The CDR3 bases are TGTGCCTCTCAGTTGGCAGGCTCAAAAGCTTTCTTT.

The rearrangement links TRBV21-1 to TRBJ1-3. TRBV21-1 is a listed pseudogene. This CDR3 region has 15 residues. This CDR3 is CASSKDEFSGNTIYF. The CDR3 DNA is TGTGCCAGCAGCAAAGACGAGTTTTCTGGAAACACCATATATTTT.